The entry below gives a single T cell receptor beta chain sequence along with its context. Its specificity is unknown. The data originate from a study of T cells in Graves' hyperthyroidism and ophthalmopathy. Notes on the study in general: Researchers found most expanded thyroid clonotypes above 0.001 in blood as well.

Stability of Graves' hyperthyroidism was defined as absent ophthalmopathy progression within 18 months. For the diagnoses, clinical symptoms, serum thyroxine and TRAb, thyroid ultrasound and orbital computed tomography were used. The CDR3 regions of TCR beta were amplified from RNA transcripts. First-round RT-PCR with HTBI primers amplified the TCR CDR3 region. TCRdb processed the multiplex PCR reads anew with MiXCR; each CDR3 protein has one entry. The repertoire includes a few hundred thousand distinct CDR3 sequences, about 43% of them detected once, and around 7.7% sits in the top ten. The CDR3 contains 15 residues. V dropped 3 bases and J dropped 9 bases, with 20 bases sitting between them.

The clonotype comes from a woman under 30 with Graves' hyperthyroidism. The sample was peripheral blood or thyroid tissue (not recorded which). J is TRBJ2-5 and V is TRBV12-3 or TRBV12-4, with D possibly TRBD2 on 5 matching bases. The CDR3 reads CASSFEGSVSQPQYF. The CDR3 DNA follows: TGTGCCAGCAGTTTTGAGGGATCGGTTAGTCAGCCCCAGTACTTC.